This entry concerns a single TCR beta chain. Then a second PCR, running roughly 7 to 11 cycles, was carried out with a sample-barcoded 5' primer and a J-beta primer mix. TCRdb called the 5' RACE reads again in MiXCR, with one record for every CDR3 protein. This repertoire shows about 1.4 million distinct CDR3 sequences, roughly 60% found once; its top ten account for 5.5% to 8%. This sample is part of a study of blood T cells in healthy people across ages. There are 15 residues in the CDR3. Germline V lookup: CDR1 DFQATT, CDR2 SNEGSKA (reference sequence). Trimming stripped 1 base from V and 7 bases from J, with 17 bases between.

This chain uses TRBV20-1 with TRBJ2-1; no reliable D call. The origin of this receptor is a man aged 18 to 30 in good health. The source material was blood. The DNA of the CDR3 is TGCAGTGCTAGAGGGGTTAGCAGGTTGGGGAATGAGCAGTTCTTC. It is translated as CSARGVSRLGNEQFF.